Given below is one T cell receptor (beta chain) in context. The protocol was immunoSEQ multiplex PCR, while the TCRdb copy is restricted to in-frame clones and leaves out a portion. The data show 80,000 to 100,000 clones, about 96% seen once. The sample is drawn from a study of technical replicates of blood from a handful of donors. Trimming stripped 4 bases from V and 2 bases from J, with 9 bases between. Germline V gives CDR1 SGHDN, CDR2 FVKESK. The CDR3 covers 13 residues. This receptor was obtained from a human donor in good health. The sample consisted of T cells isolated from PBMCs. The V gene is TRBV14, the J gene TRBJ2-7, with D tentatively TRBD1 (6 bases). In nucleotides, the CDR3 is TGTGCCAGCAGCCCAGGGGCACCCTACGAGCAGTACTTC. Its protein product is CASSPGAPYEQYF.